One sample yielded the 20 T cell receptor beta chains listed below, sequenced in a study of shared clonotypes between healthy human individuals. The protocol was immunoSEQ multiplex PCR, while the TCRdb copy is restricted to in-frame clones and leaves out a portion. The repertoire holds some 2.4 million clones, with over 85% as singletons. The sample was naive CD4+ T cells from PBMCs. This sample's subset: CD45RA+ positively selected. The receptors were gathered from a man aged 18 to 35 in good health. Some clones in this sample may be carry-over from other donors' samples.

The genes are TRBV5-1 and TRBJ1-1; D remains unclear. The length of the CDR3 is 15 residues. Trimming pared 0 bases from V and 0 bases from J, leaving 9 bases between. The V gene's germline CDR1 is SGHRS and CDR2 YFSETQ. The CDR3 sequence: CASSLADPMNTEAFF. DNA for the CDR3: TGCGCCAGCAGCTTGGCCGACCCAATGAACACTGAAGCTTTCTTT.

V is TRBV2 and J is TRBJ2-5; D might be TRBD1 or TRBD2, each matching 5 bases. Trimming removed 4 bases at V and 5 bases at J, with 17 bases between. This CDR3 region has 15 residues. In germline, CDR1 is SNHLY, CDR2 FYNNEI. The CDR3 nucleotides read TGTGCCAGCAGTGGGACACTAGGAGATAGGGAGACCCAGTACTTC. Residues: CASSGTLGDRETQYF.

In regard to this clone: The junction departs from germline at one end; a sequencing error may be responsible. The chain has TRBV5-4 and TRBJ2-1; 11 positions agree with TRBD2. The germline V gene has CDR1 SGHNT and CDR2 YYREEE (reference sequence). The CDR3 has 13 amino acids. In nucleotides, the CDR3 is TGTGCCAGCAGCTTGTCCTCTAGCGGGAGGTCTCTCTTC. Encoded protein: CASSLSSSGRSLF.

The V and J genes are TRBV27 and TRBJ2-7, with 10 nucleotides matching TRBD1. J lost 2 bases, V lost 3 bases, and 7 bases had no gene match. This CDR3 comprises 16 residues. Germline V gene sequence: CDR1 MNHEY, CDR2 SMNVEV (reference sequence). DNA for the CDR3: TGTGCCAGCAGTTTGAGGGACAGGGGTTCTCCCTACGAGCAGTACTTC. It translates to CASSLRDRGSPYEQYF.

V is TRBV5-6 and J is TRBJ1-2; D might be TRBD1 (5 bases). Between the trimmed V and J ends, which lost 5 bases and 3 bases, there was a span of 14 bases. Germline V CDR1 and CDR2: SGHDT, YYEEEE. This CDR3 has 14 amino acids. Here the CDR3 reads CASSHGTDDYGYTF. The DNA for the CDR3 is TGTGCCAGCAGTCACGGGACGGACGACTATGGCTACACCTTC.

The CDR3, as DNA: TGTGCCATCACCAAGGGACAGGGGGAAGGATCTGGGGCCAACGTCCTGACTTTC. It specifies CAITKGQGEGSGANVLTF. V usage is TRBV10-3 and J usage is TRBJ2-6, with 11 bases matching TRBD1. This CDR3 spans 18 amino acids. V lost 7 bases and J lost 1; bases outside the gene matches: 9. Germline V gives CDR1 ENHRY, CDR2 SYGVKD.

This clone was seen once. The V call is TRBV6-5, the J call TRBJ1-5, with D hard to call. In germline, CDR1 is MNHEY, CDR2 SVGAGI. The CDR3 is 14 amino acids. Trimming removed 2 bases from V and 6 bases from J, with 11 bases in between. The CDR3 loop is CASSYTRWGQPQHF. Written as DNA, the CDR3 is TGTGCCAGCAGTTACACTCGGTGGGGTCAGCCCCAGCATTTT.

V usage is TRBV9 and J usage is TRBJ1-1; 7 nucleotides line up with TRBD1. The germline V gene has CDR1 SGDLS and CDR2 YYNGEE. This CDR3 has 17 residues. Trimming took 3 bases from V and 0 from J; bases not matched to a gene: 11. The CDR3 here is CASSANSGQLMNTEAFF. Here the CDR3 DNA reads TGTGCCAGCAGCGCTAACTCGGGACAGCTGATGAACACTGAAGCTTTCTTT.

This clone was found once. Other DNA variants within this sample encode the same CDR3. This chain connects TRBV7-2 to TRBJ1-2; tentatively, D is TRBD1 (5 bases). V was pared by 3 bases and J by 2 bases, with 7 bases between. This CDR3 contains 13 residues. Per the germline V gene, CDR1 is SGHTA and CDR2 is FQGNSA. The CDR3: CASSLDTNYGYTF. As DNA, the CDR3 is TGTGCCAGCAGCTTGGACACCAACTATGGCTACACCTTC.

The rearrangement uses TRBV5-1 and TRBJ2-7, with 13 bases aligning to TRBD2. The germline gives CDR1 SGHRS, CDR2 YFSETQ. The CDR3 sequence is 16 residues long. V was clipped by 3 bases and J by 3 bases; unmatched bases: 6. The CDR3 sequence: CASSSGTSGEIYEQYF. Here the CDR3 DNA reads TGCGCCAGCAGCTCAGGGACTAGCGGGGAAATCTACGAGCAGTACTTC.

The chain couples TRBV25-1 to TRBJ2-7; no reliable D call. Germline V gene sequence: CDR1 MGHDK, CDR2 SYGVNS. This CDR3 has 12 amino acids. Trimming shortened V by 9 bases and J by 4 bases, and 13 bases separated the two germline ends. The CDR3 sequence: CASSGRSYEQYF. Here the CDR3 DNA reads TGTGCCAGTTCAGGACGGTCATACGAGCAGTACTTC.

The rearrangement uses TRBV30 and TRBJ2-3, with 7 bases matching TRBD1. J was trimmed by 5 bases and V by 4 bases; bases with no gene match: 6. The germline gives CDR1 GTSNPN, CDR2 SVGIG (reference sequence). The CDR3 consists of 13 residues. CDR3 residues: CAWNEGAGDTQYF. The DNA for the CDR3 is TGTGCCTGGAATGAGGGGGCCGGAGATACGCAGTATTTT.

This sequence joins TRBV4-1 and TRBJ1-1; D is possibly TRBD1 (6 bases). CDR1 and CDR2 (germline): MGHRA, YSYEKL. This CDR3 is 15 amino acids long. With 1 base removed from V and 6 bases from J, the gap between germline ends came to 15 bases. The CDR3 region has the DNA TGCGCCAGCAGCCAAGCGGGCTGGGACACATCTGAAGCTTTCTTT. It translates to CASSQAGWDTSEAFF.

V usage is TRBV6-6 and J usage is TRBJ1-5, with D uncertain. Germline CDR1 reads MNHNY; CDR2 reads SVGAGI (reference sequence). CDR3 length: 14 residues. Trimming stripped 6 bases from V and 0 bases from J, with 9 bases between. For the CDR3, the DNA is TGTGCCAGCAGCCGGACTTCTAGCAATCAGCCCCAGCATTTT. Encoded protein: CASSRTSSNQPQHF.

This clone was seen a handful of times. The chain couples TRBV18 to TRBJ1-1, with 7 bases matching TRBD1. V shed 6 bases and J 1 base; nucleotides not matched to a gene: 5. The CDR3 runs 14 residues. Germline V gives CDR1 KGHSH, CDR2 LQKENI. The CDR3 DNA follows: TGTGCCAGCTCCCTGGGACAGTCGAACACTGAAGCTTTCTTT. Its protein is CASSLGQSNTEAFF.

The chain employs TRBV18 and TRBJ1-1, with D tentatively TRBD1 (6 bases). Trimming left V 0 bases short and J 1 base short, with 15 bases between. CDR1 is KGHSH, CDR2 LQKENI, per germline. CDR3 length: 17 amino acids. The DNA for the CDR3 is TGTGCCAGCTCACCACCGGACAGCTTAGCAGCGAACACTGAAGCTTTCTTT. Encoded protein: CASSPPDSLAANTEAFF.

The V call is TRBV5-1, the J call TRBJ2-7; TRBD1 or TRBD2 may be the D gene (5 bases each). CDR1 is SGHRS, CDR2 YFSETQ, per germline. Between the trimmed V and J ends, which lost 6 bases and 6 bases, there was a span of 13 bases. The CDR3 covers 12 residues. CDR3 nucleotides: TGCGCCAGCATCTCAAATGGGGGCGAGCAGTACTTC. Protein product: CASISNGGEQYF.

The chain couples TRBV21-1 to TRBJ1-2; the tabulated D call, TRBD1, remains unverified against the DNA. TRBV21-1 is a listed pseudogene. This CDR3 spans 13 amino acids. The CDR3 sequence: CASQVQGDYGYTF. For the CDR3, the DNA is TGTGCCAGCCAAGTACAGGGGGACTATGGCTACACCTTC.

This rearrangement joins TRBV5-1 to TRBJ2-7, with 8 bases identical to TRBD2. V was clipped by 1 base and J by 0 bases; unmatched bases: 3. The germline gives CDR1 SGHRS, CDR2 YFSETQ. This CDR3 contains 15 residues. CDR3 DNA: TGCGCCAGCAGCTTGATGACTAGCGTCTCCTACGAGCAGTACTTC. Protein sequence: CASSLMTSVSYEQYF.

The rearrangement links TRBV4-1 to TRBJ2-1; no reliable D call. V lost 4 bases and J lost 8, with 21 bases in between. CDR1 is MGHRA, CDR2 YSYEKL, per germline. This CDR3 comprises 16 residues. This CDR3 is CASSPRANGILDEQFF. The CDR3 bases are TGCGCCAGCAGCCCACGGGCCAACGGTATTCTGGATGAGCAGTTCTTC.